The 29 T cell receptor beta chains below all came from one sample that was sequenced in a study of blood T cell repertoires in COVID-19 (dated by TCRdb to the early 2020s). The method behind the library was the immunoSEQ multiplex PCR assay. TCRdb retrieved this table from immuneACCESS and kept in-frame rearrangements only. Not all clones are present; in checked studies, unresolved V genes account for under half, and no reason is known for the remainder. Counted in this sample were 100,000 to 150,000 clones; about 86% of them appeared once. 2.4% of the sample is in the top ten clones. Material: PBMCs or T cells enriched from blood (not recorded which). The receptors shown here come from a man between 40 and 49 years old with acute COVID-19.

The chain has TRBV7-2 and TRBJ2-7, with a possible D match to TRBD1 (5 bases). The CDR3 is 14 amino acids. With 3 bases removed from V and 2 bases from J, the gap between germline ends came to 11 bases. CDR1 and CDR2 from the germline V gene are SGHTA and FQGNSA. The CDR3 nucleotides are TGTGCCAGCAGCTTCGGTGGGGCACCCTACGAGCAGTACTTC. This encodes CASSFGGAPYEQYF.

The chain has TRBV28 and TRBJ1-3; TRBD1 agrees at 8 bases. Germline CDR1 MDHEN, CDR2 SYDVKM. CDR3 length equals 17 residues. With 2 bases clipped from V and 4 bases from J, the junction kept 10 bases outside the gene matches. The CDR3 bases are TGTGCCAGCAGTTTAGCCCGGACAGGGTGGGAGGGAAACACCATATATTTT. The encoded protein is CASSLARTGWEGNTIYF.

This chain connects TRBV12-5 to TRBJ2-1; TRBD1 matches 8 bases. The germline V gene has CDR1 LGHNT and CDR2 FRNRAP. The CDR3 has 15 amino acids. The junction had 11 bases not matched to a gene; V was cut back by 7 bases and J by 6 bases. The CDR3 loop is CASVFTGGRGNEQFF. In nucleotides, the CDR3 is TGTGCTAGTGTCTTTACAGGGGGAAGAGGCAATGAGCAGTTCTTC.

The CDR3 DNA follows: TGCGCCAGCAGCTTCATCGAGGGTACAGATACGCAGTATTTT. Encoded protein: CASSFIEGTDTQYF. The chain carries TRBV5-1 and TRBJ2-3, with D possibly matching TRBD2 (5 bases). The CDR3 is made up of 14 amino acids. Germline V gene lookup returns CDR1 SGHRS and CDR2 YFSETQ. The germline V and J ends were trimmed by 2 bases and 3 bases, with 10 bases remaining between them.

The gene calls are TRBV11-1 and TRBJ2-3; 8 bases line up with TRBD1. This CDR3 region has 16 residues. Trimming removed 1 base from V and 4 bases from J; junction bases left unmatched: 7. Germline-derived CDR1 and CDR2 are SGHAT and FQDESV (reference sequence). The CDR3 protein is CASSLEGQGAADTQYF. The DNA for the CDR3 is TGTGCCAGCAGCTTAGAAGGGCAGGGGGCCGCAGATACGCAGTATTTT. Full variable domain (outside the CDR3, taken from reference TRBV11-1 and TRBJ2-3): EAEVAQSPRYKITEKSQAVAFWCDPISGHATLYWYRQILGQGPELLVQFQDESVVDDSQLPKDRFSAERLKGVDSTLKIQPAELGDSAMYLCASSLEGQGAADTQYFGPGTRLTVL.

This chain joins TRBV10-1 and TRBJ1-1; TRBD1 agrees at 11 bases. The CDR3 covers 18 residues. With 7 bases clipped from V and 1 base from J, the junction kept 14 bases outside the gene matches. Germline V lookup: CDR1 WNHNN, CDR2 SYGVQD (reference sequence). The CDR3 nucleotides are TGCGCCAGCAACGACGGGACAGGGGGAGGTAAGGGGAACACTGAAGCTTTCTTT. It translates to CASNDGTGGGKGNTEAFF.

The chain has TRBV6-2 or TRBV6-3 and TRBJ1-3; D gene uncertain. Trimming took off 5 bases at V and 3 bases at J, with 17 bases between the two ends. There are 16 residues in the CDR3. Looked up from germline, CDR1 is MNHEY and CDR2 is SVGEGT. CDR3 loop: CASSHRRTGSGNTIYF. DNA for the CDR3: TGTGCCAGCAGTCATCGACGGACCGGGAGTGGAAACACCATATATTTT.

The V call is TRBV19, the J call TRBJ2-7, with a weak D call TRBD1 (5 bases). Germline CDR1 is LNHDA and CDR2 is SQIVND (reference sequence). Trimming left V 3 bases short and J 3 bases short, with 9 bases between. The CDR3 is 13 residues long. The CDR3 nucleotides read TGTGCCAGTAGTATGGCGCAGGGCTACGAGCAGTACTTC. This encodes CASSMAQGYEQYF.

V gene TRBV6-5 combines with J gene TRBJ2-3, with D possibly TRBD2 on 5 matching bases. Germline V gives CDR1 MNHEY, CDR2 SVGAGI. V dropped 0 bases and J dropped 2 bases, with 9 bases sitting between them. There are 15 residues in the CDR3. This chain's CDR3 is CASSYSGELTDTQYF. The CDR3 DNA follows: TGTGCCAGCAGTTACTCCGGGGAGCTCACAGATACGCAGTATTTT.

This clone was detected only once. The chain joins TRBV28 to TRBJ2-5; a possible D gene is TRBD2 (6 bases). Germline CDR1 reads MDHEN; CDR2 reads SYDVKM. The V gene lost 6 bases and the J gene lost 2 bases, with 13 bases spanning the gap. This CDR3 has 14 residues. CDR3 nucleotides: TGTGCCAGCAGAGAAGCGGGTAGGCAAGAGACCCAGTACTTC. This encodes CASREAGRQETQYF.

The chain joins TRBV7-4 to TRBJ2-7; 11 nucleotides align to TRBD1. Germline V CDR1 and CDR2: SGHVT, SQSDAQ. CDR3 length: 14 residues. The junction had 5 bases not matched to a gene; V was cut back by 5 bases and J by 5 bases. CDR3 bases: TGTGCCAGCAGCCCTAGGGACAGGGGGAACGAGCAGTACTTC. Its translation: CASSPRDRGNEQYF.

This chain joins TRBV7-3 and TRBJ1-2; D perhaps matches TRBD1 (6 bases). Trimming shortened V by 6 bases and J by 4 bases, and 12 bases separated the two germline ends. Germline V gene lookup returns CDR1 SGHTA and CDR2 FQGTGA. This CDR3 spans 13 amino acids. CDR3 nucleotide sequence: TGTGCCAGCAGTTCCACAGGGAGCTATGGCTACACCTTC. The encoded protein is CASSSTGSYGYTF.

Here the CDR3 reads CASSFGGEQFF. CDR3 DNA sequence: TGTGCCAGCAGCTTTGGAGGTGAGCAGTTCTTC. The chain has TRBV12-1 and TRBJ2-1; TRBD2, the D gene given by the table, was not confirmed from the DNA. TRBV12-1 is marked as a pseudogene. This CDR3 has 11 residues.

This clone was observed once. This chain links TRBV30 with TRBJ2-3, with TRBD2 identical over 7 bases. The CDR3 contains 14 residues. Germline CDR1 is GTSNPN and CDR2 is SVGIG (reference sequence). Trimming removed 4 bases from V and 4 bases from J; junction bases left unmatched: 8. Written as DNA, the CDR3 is TGTGCCTGGAATAAGGTGGGAGGGGCAGATACGCAGTATTTT. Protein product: CAWNKVGGADTQYF.

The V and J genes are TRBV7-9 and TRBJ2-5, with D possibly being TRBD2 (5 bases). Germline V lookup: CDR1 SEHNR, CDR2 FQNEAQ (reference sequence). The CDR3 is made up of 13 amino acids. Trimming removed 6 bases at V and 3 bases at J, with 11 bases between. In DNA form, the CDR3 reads TGTGCCAGCAGTCCCGGGGTTGAAGAGACCCAGTACTTC. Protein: CASSPGVEETQYF.

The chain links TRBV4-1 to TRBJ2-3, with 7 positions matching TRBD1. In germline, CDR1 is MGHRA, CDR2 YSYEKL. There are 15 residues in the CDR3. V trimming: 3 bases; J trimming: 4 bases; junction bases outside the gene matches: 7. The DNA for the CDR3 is TGCGCCAGCAGCCACTTCGGACAGGCCCCAGATACGCAGTATTTT. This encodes CASSHFGQAPDTQYF.

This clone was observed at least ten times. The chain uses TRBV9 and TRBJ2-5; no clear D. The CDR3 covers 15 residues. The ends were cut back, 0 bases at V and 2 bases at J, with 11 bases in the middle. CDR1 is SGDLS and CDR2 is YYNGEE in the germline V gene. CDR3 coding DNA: TGTGCCAGCAGCGTAGGCAGTATCGAACAAGAGACCCAGTACTTC. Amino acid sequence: CASSVGSIEQETQYF.

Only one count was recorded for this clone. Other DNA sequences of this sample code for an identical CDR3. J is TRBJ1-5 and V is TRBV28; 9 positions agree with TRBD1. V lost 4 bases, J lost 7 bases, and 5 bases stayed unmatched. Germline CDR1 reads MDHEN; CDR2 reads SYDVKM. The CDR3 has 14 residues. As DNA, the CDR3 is TGTGCCAGCAGTTCGGGACAGGGTGACCAGCCCCAGCATTTT. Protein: CASSSGQGDQPQHF.

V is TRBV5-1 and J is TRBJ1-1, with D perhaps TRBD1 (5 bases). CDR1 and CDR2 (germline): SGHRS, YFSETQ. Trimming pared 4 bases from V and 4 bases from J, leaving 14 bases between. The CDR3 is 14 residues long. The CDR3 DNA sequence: TGCGCCAGCAGCCTTTCTCAGGGTTCCACTGAAGCTTTCTTT. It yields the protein CASSLSQGSTEAFF.

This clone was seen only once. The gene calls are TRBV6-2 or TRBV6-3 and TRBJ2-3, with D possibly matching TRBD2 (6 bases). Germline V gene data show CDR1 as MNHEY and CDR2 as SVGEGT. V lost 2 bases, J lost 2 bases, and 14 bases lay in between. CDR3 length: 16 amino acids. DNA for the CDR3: TGTGCCAGCAGTTACCCACCGGGACTCGACACAGATACGCAGTATTTT. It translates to CASSYPPGLDTDTQYF.

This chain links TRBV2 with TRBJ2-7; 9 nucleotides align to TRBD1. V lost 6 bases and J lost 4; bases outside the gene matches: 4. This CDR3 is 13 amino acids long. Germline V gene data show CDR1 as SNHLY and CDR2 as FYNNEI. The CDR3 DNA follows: TGTGCCAGCAGCGAGGACAGGGGATACGAGCAGTACTTC. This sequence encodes CASSEDRGYEQYF.

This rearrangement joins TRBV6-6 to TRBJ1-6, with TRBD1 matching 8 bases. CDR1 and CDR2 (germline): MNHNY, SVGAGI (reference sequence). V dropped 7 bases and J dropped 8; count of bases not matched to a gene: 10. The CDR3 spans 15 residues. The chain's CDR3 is CASTPNGQGDSPLHF. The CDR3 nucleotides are TGTGCCAGCACTCCAAACGGACAGGGCGATTCACCCCTCCACTTT.

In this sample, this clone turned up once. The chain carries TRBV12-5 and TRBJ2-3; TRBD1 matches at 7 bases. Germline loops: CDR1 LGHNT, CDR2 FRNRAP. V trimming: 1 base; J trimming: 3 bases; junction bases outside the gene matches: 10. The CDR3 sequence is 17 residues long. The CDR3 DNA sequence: TGTGCTAGTGGTTTGGCCCTGACAGGGTATTATACAGATACGCAGTATTTT. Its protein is CASGLALTGYYTDTQYF.

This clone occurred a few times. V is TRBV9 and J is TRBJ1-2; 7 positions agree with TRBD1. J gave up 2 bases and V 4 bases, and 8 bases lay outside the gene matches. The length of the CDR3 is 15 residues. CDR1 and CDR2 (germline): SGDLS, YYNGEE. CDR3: CASSPRTGDNYGYTF. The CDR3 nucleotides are TGTGCCAGCAGCCCTCGTACAGGGGACAACTATGGCTACACCTTC.

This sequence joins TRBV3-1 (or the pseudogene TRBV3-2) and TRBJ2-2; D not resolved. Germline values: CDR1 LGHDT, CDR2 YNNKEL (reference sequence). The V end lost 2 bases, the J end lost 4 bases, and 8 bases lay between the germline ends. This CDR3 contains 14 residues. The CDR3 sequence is CASSQYGGTGELFF. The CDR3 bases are TGTGCCAGCAGCCAATACGGCGGCACCGGGGAGCTGTTTTTT.

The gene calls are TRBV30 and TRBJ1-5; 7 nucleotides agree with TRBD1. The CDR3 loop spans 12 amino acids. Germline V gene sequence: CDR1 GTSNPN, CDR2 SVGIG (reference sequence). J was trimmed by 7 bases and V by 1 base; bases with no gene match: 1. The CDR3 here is CAWSGGQQPQHF. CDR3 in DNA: TGTGCCTGGAGTGGGGGACAGCAGCCCCAGCATTTT.

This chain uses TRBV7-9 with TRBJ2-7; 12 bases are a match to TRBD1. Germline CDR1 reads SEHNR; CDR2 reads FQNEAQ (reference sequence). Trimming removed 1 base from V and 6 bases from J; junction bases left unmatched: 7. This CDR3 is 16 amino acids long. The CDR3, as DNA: TGTGCCAGCAGCTTAGGATCCGGGACAGGGGGCGGCGAGCAGTACTTC. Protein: CASSLGSGTGGGEQYF.

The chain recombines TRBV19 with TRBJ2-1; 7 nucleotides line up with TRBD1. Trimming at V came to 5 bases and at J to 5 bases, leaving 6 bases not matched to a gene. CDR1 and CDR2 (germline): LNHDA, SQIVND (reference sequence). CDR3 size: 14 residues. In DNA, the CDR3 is TGTGCCAGTAGTGCCGGACAGGATCACAATGAGCAGTTCTTC. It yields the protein CASSAGQDHNEQFF.

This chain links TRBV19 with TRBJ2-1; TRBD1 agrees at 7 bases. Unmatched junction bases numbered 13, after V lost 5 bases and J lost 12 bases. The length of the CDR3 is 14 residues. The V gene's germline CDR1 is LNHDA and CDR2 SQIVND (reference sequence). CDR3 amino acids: CASSPQRGQVRQFF. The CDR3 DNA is TGTGCCAGTAGTCCCCAGAGGGGGCAGGTTCGGCAGTTCTTC.